Below are 16 T cell receptor beta chains sequenced from a single sample in a study of T cell responses to AZD1222 COVID-19 vaccine (TCRdb year 2021). To prepare the library, the immunoSEQ multiplex PCR assay was applied. TCRdb provides this immuneACCESS table in a form limited to in-frame rearrangements. Some clones are lacking; in checked studies, under half of them reflect an unresolved V gene, and why the rest are absent is not known. Across this sample there are around 100,000 clones, with around 94% seen only once. Of the sample, less than 2.5% is held by the ten largest clones. The sample's time point label, in plain terms: baseline before first vaccination. The material was peripheral blood, obtained on day 0 of AZD1222 vaccination. Receptors originate from an adult in good health.

The chain joins TRBV19 to TRBJ2-3, with TRBD2 identical over 10 bases. Trimming took 4 bases from V and 7 from J; bases not matched to a gene: 8. This CDR3 is built from 15 residues. Germline CDR1 and CDR2: LNHDA and SQIVND (reference sequence). The CDR3, as DNA: TGTGCCAGTAGTAAAATAGCGGGGGGCATAAATACGCAGTATTTT. This codes for CASSKIAGGINTQYF.

This clone was seen more than once but under ten times. The chain links TRBV5-1 to TRBJ1-2, with TRBD1 matching over 12 bases. The germline V gene has CDR1 SGHRS and CDR2 YFSETQ. The CDR3 contains 15 residues. V was clipped by 4 bases and J by 8 bases; unmatched bases: 9. CDR3 protein: CASSPDPGTGGGYTF. CDR3 sequence (DNA): TGCGCCAGCAGCCCGGATCCCGGGACAGGGGGCGGCTACACCTTC.

J is TRBJ2-5 and V is TRBV7-2; tentatively, D is TRBD1 (5 bases). The CDR3 has 13 residues. CDR1 is SGHTA and CDR2 is FQGNSA in the germline V gene. V was clipped by 1 base and J by 2 bases, with 5 bases between them. CDR3 sequence reads: CASSLGQQETQYF. As DNA, the CDR3 is TGTGCCAGCAGCTTAGGACAGCAAGAGACCCAGTACTTC.

The chain carries TRBV2 and TRBJ1-2; D unclear. V lost 0 bases, J lost 6 bases, and 11 bases lay in between. The CDR3 covers 14 residues. Germline V gene lookup returns CDR1 SNHLY and CDR2 FYNNEI. CDR3 in DNA: TGTGCCAGCAGTGAAGCGCTAGGACGGGATGGCTACACCTTC. Translating gives CASSEALGRDGYTF. Looking up the rest from reference TRBV2 and TRBJ1-2 gives the full variable domain: EPEVTQTPSHQVTQMGQEVILRCVPISNHLYFYWYRQILGQKVEFLVSFYNNEISEKSEIFDDQFSVERPDGSNFTLKIRSTKLEDSAMYFCASSEALGRDGYTFGSGTRLTVV.

The V gene is TRBV10-1, the J gene TRBJ2-1; possible D gene TRBD2, 5 bases. The CDR3 covers 17 residues. Germline CDR1 reads WNHNN; CDR2 reads SYGVQD (reference sequence). The V end was cut by 0 bases, the J end by 3 bases, with 15 bases between. CDR3 in DNA: TGCGCCAGCAGTGAGTCAAGGGCCTTGGCGGGCTACAATGAGCAGTTCTTC. Translated: CASSESRALAGYNEQFF.

The V call is TRBV2, the J call TRBJ2-7; 11 nucleotides match TRBD1. Germline V CDR1 and CDR2: SNHLY, FYNNEI. The CDR3 totals 15 residues. V shed 4 bases, J shed 2 bases, and the junction held 4 bases outside the gene matches. The CDR3 protein is CASSGGQGATYEQYF. CDR3 bases: TGTGCCAGCAGTGGAGGACAGGGGGCAACCTACGAGCAGTACTTC.

In the case of this clone: Other DNA sequences from this sample encode an identical CDR3 as well. The genes are TRBV6-5 and TRBJ1-3; no clear D. The CDR3 totals 14 residues. The germline V and J ends were trimmed by 2 bases and 0 bases, with 5 bases remaining between them. Germline values: CDR1 MNHEY, CDR2 SVGAGI. The CDR3 region is CASSYGRSGNTIYF. The CDR3 nucleotides are TGTGCCAGCAGTTACGGCCGCTCTGGAAACACCATATATTTT.

The chain combines TRBV7-8 with TRBJ2-7, with 10 bases aligning to TRBD1. The V gene end was trimmed by 4 bases and the J gene end by 6 bases; junction bases not matched to a gene: 9. The germline gives CDR1 SGHVS, CDR2 FQNEAQ. The CDR3 loop spans 15 amino acids. The CDR3 protein is CASSSNPGQGFEQYF. DNA for the CDR3: TGTGCCAGCAGCTCGAACCCGGGACAGGGGTTCGAGCAGTACTTC.

This chain links TRBV5-5 with TRBJ2-6; D gene uncertain. The V and J ends lost 0 bases and 4 bases respectively, with 11 bases between them. Germline loops: CDR1 SGHKS, CDR2 YYEKEE (reference sequence). This CDR3 has 16 amino acids. The DNA of the CDR3 is TGTGCCAGCAGCTTGGACGTGGTTAAAGGGGCCAACGTCCTGACTTTC. It codes for CASSLDVVKGANVLTF.

The chain uses TRBV19 and TRBJ2-1; possibly TRBD1 for D (5 bases). V lost 1 base and J lost 2, with 9 bases in between. The germline CDR1 and CDR2 sequences are LNHDA and SQIVND (reference sequence). The CDR3 runs 15 residues. DNA for the CDR3: TGTGCCAGTAGTATAGGCAGGGTGACCTACAATGAGCAGTTCTTC. This codes for CASSIGRVTYNEQFF.

V gene TRBV28 combines with J gene TRBJ1-3; tentative D call: TRBD1 (6 bases). The CDR3 is made up of 14 amino acids. Trimming took 4 bases from V and 7 from J, leaving 14 bases between them. The germline CDR1 and CDR2 sequences are MDHEN and SYDVKM. The CDR3 protein is CASSSYREGNTIYF. CDR3 DNA sequence: TGTGCCAGCAGTTCGTACAGGGAAGGGAACACCATATATTTT. The variable domain in full, completed from reference TRBV28 and TRBJ1-3, reads DVKVTQSSRYLVKRTGEKVFLECVQDMDHENMFWYRQDPGLGLRLIYFSYDVKMKEKGDIPEGYSVSREKKERFSLILESASTNQTSMYLCASSSYREGNTIYFGEGSWLTVV.

The J gene is TRBJ2-7, the V gene TRBV28, with 8 bases identical to TRBD1. CDR1 is MDHEN, CDR2 SYDVKM, per germline. The length of the CDR3 is 13 residues. DNA of the CDR3: TGTGCGTGCTTTGGGACAGGAAGCTACGAGCAGTACTTC. Its translation: CACFGTGSYEQYF.

The chain employs TRBV4-3 and TRBJ2-4; a weak D match, TRBD1 (6 bases). The germline V gene has CDR1 LGHNA and CDR2 YSLEER. The CDR3 is 17 amino acids. V was shortened by 0 bases and J by 4 bases, with 16 bases between the two germline ends. The CDR3 DNA reads TGCGCCAGCAGCCAAGAATTAAACCCAGGGGCAAAAAACATTCAGTACTTC. This sequence encodes CASSQELNPGAKNIQYF.

The V gene is TRBV6-2 or TRBV6-3, the J gene TRBJ1-5; D might be TRBD1 (6 bases). The CDR3 is made up of 15 amino acids. CDR1 and CDR2 from the germline V gene are MNHEY and SVGEGT. V lost 2 bases to trimming and J lost 4 bases, with 12 bases between them. CDR3 region: CASSYGGGPNQPQHF. CDR3 coding DNA: TGTGCCAGCAGTTACGGAGGGGGGCCTAATCAGCCCCAGCATTTT.

V gene TRBV7-9 combines with J gene TRBJ1-1, with 8 bases matching TRBD1. Germline V gene sequence: CDR1 SEHNR, CDR2 FQNEAQ (reference sequence). V lost 3 bases and J lost 2; bases outside the gene matches: 5. This CDR3 region has 15 residues. In DNA, the CDR3 is TGTGCCAGCAGCTTCACAGGGGGGAGAAACACTGAAGCTTTCTTT. Encoded protein: CASSFTGGRNTEAFF.

This rearrangement joins TRBV7-9 to TRBJ1-6; possible D gene TRBD1, 5 bases. The V end lost 5 bases, the J end lost 7 bases, and 18 bases lay between the germline ends. Germline V CDR1 and CDR2: SEHNR, FQNEAQ (reference sequence). The CDR3 is made up of 16 amino acids. CDR3 nucleotide sequence: TGTGCCAGCAGCCCCCTGGGGGGTTCTAAGAATTCACCCCTCCACTTT. Translation: CASSPLGGSKNSPLHF.